These 25 T cell receptor beta chains were all obtained from the same sample, sequenced in a study of vaccination and CD4 T cells after COVID-19. Their antigens remain unidentified. With the Oncomine TCR Beta short-read assay, DNA from cultured CD4+ T cells was sequenced. TCRdb ran MiXCR on the PCR reads and lists one entry per CDR3 protein. The data contain about 14,000 distinct CDR3 sequences, 45% to 70% of them singletons. Specified treatment: roughly ten-day PBMC culture with coronavirus spike peptide pools or control peptides (ViraFEST assay). The sample consisted of CD4+ T cells from blood, cultured in vitro. These TCRs come from a human donor who had recovered from COVID-19.

The chain has TRBV24-1 and TRBJ2-7, with a weak D call TRBD2 (5 bases). Germline V CDR1 and CDR2: KGHDR, SFDVKD. With 4 bases removed from V and 3 bases from J, the gap between germline ends came to 21 bases. CDR3 length equals 17 residues. The CDR3 nucleotides are TGTGCCACCAGTGACCCCAATACGGGGAAACTAAACTACGAGCAGTACTTC. Its translation is CATSDPNTGKLNYEQYF.

The rearrangement uses TRBV2 and TRBJ1-5; no definite D call. V lost 0 bases, J lost 4 bases, and 7 bases lay in between. The CDR3 length is 14 residues. Germline V lookup: CDR1 SNHLY, CDR2 FYNNEI. The CDR3 DNA sequence: TGTGCCAGCAGTGAAGCGCTCGGGAATCAGCCCCAGCATTTT. It is translated as CASSEALGNQPQHF.

The J gene is TRBJ2-3, the V gene TRBV2; D gene unclear. V lost 5 bases to trimming and J lost 0 bases, with 3 bases between them. This CDR3 contains 12 residues. Germline V gives CDR1 SNHLY, CDR2 FYNNEI. The CDR3 nucleotides are TGTGCCAGCAGTCTAAGCACAGATACGCAGTATTTT. As protein: CASSLSTDTQYF.

This clonotype was picked up a small number of times. The chain recombines TRBV2 with TRBJ2-3; D remains unclear. Germline CDR1 reads SNHLY; CDR2 reads FYNNEI. V lost 3 bases to trimming and J lost 10 bases, with 11 bases between them. CDR3 length equals 12 residues. CDR3 in DNA: TGTGCCAGCAGTGACGAGCTTGCTGCGCAGTATTTT. It is translated as CASSDELAAQYF. Based on the CDR3 plus reference TRBV2 and TRBJ2-3, the full variable domain is EPEVTQTPSHQVTQMGQEVILRCVPISNHLYFYWYRQILGQKVEFLVSFYNNEISEKSEIFDDQFSVERPDGSNFTLKIRSTKLEDSAMYFCASSDELAAQYFGPGTRLTVL.

This clonotype has more than one count but fewer than ten. The chain links TRBV20-1 to TRBJ2-3; TRBD2 aligns across 9 bases. The CDR3 has 15 residues. Germline V gene lookup returns CDR1 DFQATT and CDR2 SNEGSKA (reference sequence). Germline trimming cut 6 bases from V and 0 bases from J; bases unmatched to any gene: 7. The CDR3, as DNA: TGCAGTGCCCCTTGGGCGGGAGGGAGCACAGATACGCAGTATTTT. Encoded protein: CSAPWAGGSTDTQYF.

This clonotype was found a few times. The chain combines TRBV19 with TRBJ2-7; D assignment may be TRBD1 or TRBD2 (5 bases each). Germline loops: CDR1 LNHDA, CDR2 SQIVND (reference sequence). The V gene lost 3 bases and the J gene lost 2 bases, with 11 bases spanning the gap. The CDR3 is 14 residues long. The CDR3 DNA follows: TGTGCCAGTAGTATGTACAGAGGGGCCTACGAGCAGTACTTC. It is translated as CASSMYRGAYEQYF.

This chain joins TRBV7-9 and TRBJ2-5; 16 bases are shared with TRBD2. V lost 5 bases, J lost 5 bases, and 11 bases stayed unmatched. Germline V CDR1 and CDR2: SEHNR, FQNEAQ (reference sequence). The CDR3 is made up of 18 amino acids. This CDR3 reads CASSDGTSGRASWETQYF. The CDR3 bases are TGTGCCAGCAGCGACGGGACTAGCGGGAGGGCCAGTTGGGAGACCCAGTACTTC.

This clonotype was picked up a small number of times. The chain joins TRBV6-2 or TRBV6-3 to TRBJ2-5, with 13 bases fitting TRBD2. The trim removed 7 bases at V and 5 bases at J, leaving 10 bases unmatched. The CDR3 runs 16 residues. CDR1 and CDR2 from the germline V gene are MNHEY and SVGEGT. The CDR3 region has the DNA TGTGCCAGCACCCCGGAGGGGACTAGCGGGATGGAGACCCAGTACTTC. It is translated as CASTPEGTSGMETQYF.

CDR3 region: CASGLEAVGELFF. The CDR3 DNA follows: TGTGCCAGCGGACTAGAGGCTGTCGGGGAGCTGTTTTTT. The chain joins TRBV7-9 to TRBJ2-2; TRBD2 aligns across 7 bases. Germline loops: CDR1 SEHNR, CDR2 FQNEAQ (reference sequence). The CDR3 runs to 13 residues. V was pared by 8 bases and J by 7 bases, with 7 bases of the junction left unmatched.

V is TRBV5-5 and J is TRBJ2-2; 7 bases align to TRBD1. The length of the CDR3 is 15 residues. J lost 5 bases, V lost 4 bases, and 8 bases had no gene match. Germline values: CDR1 SGHKS, CDR2 YYEKEE (reference sequence). The chain's CDR3 is CASSALTGSTGELFF. The DNA of the CDR3 is TGTGCCAGCAGCGCGTTGACAGGGTCGACCGGGGAGCTGTTTTTT. Looking up the rest from reference TRBV5-5 and TRBJ2-2 gives the full variable domain: DAGVTQSPTHLIKTRGQQVTLRCSPISGHKSVSWYQQVLGQGPQFIFQYYEKEERGRGNFPDRFSARQFPNYSSELNVNALLLGDSALYLCASSALTGSTGELFFGEGSRLTVL.

The CDR3 sequence is CASSLSSGRAETQYF. For the CDR3, the DNA is TGTGCCAGCAGCTTATCTAGCGGGAGGGCGGAGACCCAGTACTTC. The V gene is TRBV7-9, the J gene TRBJ2-5, with 12 nucleotides matching TRBD2. The J segment lost 5 bases and the V segment lost 2 bases, leaving 3 bases of the junction unmatched. CDR1 is SEHNR, CDR2 FQNEAQ, per germline (reference sequence). The CDR3 contains 15 residues.

V gene TRBV27 combines with J gene TRBJ1-1, with 8 nucleotides matching TRBD1. Germline V gene sequence: CDR1 MNHEY, CDR2 SMNVEV (reference sequence). This CDR3 region has 17 residues. J was trimmed by 0 bases and V by 5 bases; bases with no gene match: 11. Here the CDR3 reads CASSGRQGALMNTEAFF. The CDR3 coding sequence is TGTGCCAGCAGTGGCAGGCAGGGGGCTCTAATGAACACTGAAGCTTTCTTT.

This chain links TRBV12-3 or TRBV12-4 with TRBJ2-5; D is unclear. The CDR3 spans 15 residues. Trimming stripped 2 bases from V and 5 bases from J, with 15 bases between. The CDR3 nucleotides read TGTGCCAGCAGTTTATGGGTGGGCCAGCGTGAGACCCAGTACTTC. Translation: CASSLWVGQRETQYF.

This clonotype was detected a few times. The CDR3 sequence: CASSGTGGADTQYF. The CDR3 nucleotides read TGTGCCAGCAGTGGGACAGGGGGCGCAGATACGCAGTATTTT. The gene calls are TRBV6-4 and TRBJ2-3, with 11 positions matching TRBD1. CDR3 length equals 14 residues. Per the germline V gene, CDR1 is MRHNA and CDR2 is SNTAGT. The V and J ends lost 4 bases and 4 bases, in that order; junction bases with no gene match: 1.

Only a few counts were recorded for this clonotype. The chain employs TRBV10-3 and TRBJ2-1; no definite D call. The assigned J gene may be wrong: the sequence end matches TRBJ2-7 better. Germline CDR1 reads ENHRY; CDR2 reads SYGVKD. CDR3 length: 12 amino acids. The CDR3 region has the DNA TGTGCCATCAGTGAGCCTAGGGACGAGCAGTACTTC. Its protein is CAISEPRDEQYF.

This chain connects TRBV9 to TRBJ1-1; D is possibly TRBD1 (6 bases). Germline values: CDR1 SGDLS, CDR2 YYNGEE. This CDR3 has 15 residues. Trimming removed 0 bases at V and 2 bases at J, with 11 bases between. The CDR3 region has the DNA TGTGCCAGCAGCGTAGCTGAGGGGGGTAACACTGAAGCTTTCTTT. Residues: CASSVAEGGNTEAFF.

This clonotype has more than one count but fewer than ten. The chain is built from TRBV27 and TRBJ1-1; a possible D gene is TRBD1 (6 bases). Trimming shortened V by 6 bases and J by 1 base, and 15 bases separated the two germline ends. The CDR3 loop spans 15 amino acids. Germline V gene sequence: CDR1 MNHEY, CDR2 SMNVEV (reference sequence). The CDR3 loop is CASRKALTGNTEAFF. The CDR3 DNA reads as TGTGCCAGCAGGAAAGCCTTGACAGGGAACACTGAAGCTTTCTTT.

J is TRBJ2-7 and V is TRBV10-3; D possibly corresponds to TRBD1 (6 bases). Trimming took off 11 bases at V and 3 bases at J, with 8 bases between the two ends. The V gene's germline CDR1 is ENHRY and CDR2 SYGVKD. The CDR3 runs 10 residues. The CDR3 coding sequence is TGTGCCGCAGGGGTCTACGAGCAGTACTTC. Its translation: CAAGVYEQYF.

This clonotype was observed a single time. The rearrangement links TRBV30 to TRBJ2-1; 9 bases match TRBD2. Germline values: CDR1 GTSNPN, CDR2 SVGIG (reference sequence). J was trimmed by 6 bases and V by 3 bases; bases with no gene match: 6. The CDR3 loop spans 14 amino acids. The chain's CDR3 is CAWSPGLAANEQFF. DNA for the CDR3: TGTGCCTGGAGCCCGGGACTAGCCGCCAATGAGCAGTTCTTC.

The rearrangement joins TRBV20-1 to TRBJ2-3; 8 bases map to TRBD2. Losses at the gene ends were 6 bases for V and 6 bases for J; bases not matched to a gene: 14. Germline CDR1 and CDR2: DFQATT and SNEGSKA (reference sequence). The CDR3 is 15 amino acids. CDR3 in DNA: TGCAGTGCCCTCCCCGGTAGCGGGGAGGAGGATACGCAGTATTTT. Translating it yields CSALPGSGEEDTQYF.

This clonotype was detected only once. The gene calls are TRBV5-6 and TRBJ2-7; D not resolved. The CDR3 runs to 15 residues. CDR1 SGHDT and CDR2 YYEEEE come from the germline V gene. V lost 4 bases and J 6 bases, leaving 20 bases between the germline ends. The CDR3 DNA reads as TGTGCCAGCAGCCGAGGCGCCCGAGGTTATGGCGAGCAGTACTTC. Its translation is CASSRGARGYGEQYF. Looking up the rest from reference TRBV5-6 and TRBJ2-7 gives the full variable domain: DAGVTQSPTHLIKTRGQQVTLRCSPKSGHDTVSWYQQALGQGPQFIFQYYEEEERQRGNFPDRFSGHQFPNYSSELNVNALLLGDSALYLCASSRGARGYGEQYFGPGTRLTVT.

This clonotype was seen a handful of times. The chain employs TRBV5-1 and TRBJ2-5; 10 nucleotides align to TRBD2. The CDR3 totals 16 residues. The J segment lost 5 bases and the V segment lost 0 bases, leaving 7 bases of the junction unmatched. The germline CDR1 and CDR2 sequences are SGHRS and YFSETQ. DNA of the CDR3: TGCGCCAGCAGCTTGGGAAATAGCGGGAGGTTGGAGACCCAGTACTTC. It specifies CASSLGNSGRLETQYF. The complete variable domain, with remaining parts taken from reference TRBV5-1 and TRBJ2-5, reads KAGVTQTPRYLIKTRGQQVTLSCSPISGHRSVSWYQQTPGQGLQFLFEYFSETQRNKGNFPGRFSGRQFSNSRSEMNVSTLELGDSALYLCASSLGNSGRLETQYFGPGTRLLVL.

This sequence joins TRBV19 and TRBJ2-7; 12 bases map to TRBD2. Losses at the gene ends were 6 bases for V and 0 bases for J; bases not matched to a gene: 0. This CDR3 is 14 amino acids long. Per the germline V gene, CDR1 is LNHDA and CDR2 is SQIVND (reference sequence). The CDR3 loop reads CASRTSGSSYEQYF. The CDR3, as DNA: TGTGCCAGTAGGACTAGCGGGAGCTCCTACGAGCAGTACTTC.

CDR3 protein: CASTKPGGPSGYGYTF. The CDR3 nucleotides read TGTGCCAGCACCAAACCTGGGGGGCCCTCGGGCTATGGCTACACCTTC. The chain links TRBV5-4 to TRBJ1-2, with D possibly matching TRBD1 (6 bases). CDR1 SGHNT and CDR2 YYREEE come from the germline V gene (reference sequence). The CDR3 runs 16 residues. V was shortened by 6 bases and J by 4 bases, with 22 bases between the two germline ends.

The V gene is TRBV20-1, the J gene TRBJ1-2; 11 bases map to TRBD1. The CDR3 extends over 15 amino acids. V lost 0 bases, J lost 6 bases, and 6 bases stayed unmatched. CDR1 DFQATT and CDR2 SNEGSKA come from the germline V gene (reference sequence). This chain's CDR3 is CSARDGTGGMDGYTF. DNA for the CDR3: TGCAGTGCTAGAGATGGGACAGGGGGAATGGATGGCTACACCTTC.